The entry that follows covers one T cell receptor beta chain sequence. This clonotype came up a few times. This clone's antigen is unknown. Base quality data are lacking; no much larger clone is found one base away. Trimming costs V 5 bases and J 7 bases, and their ends lie 12 bases apart. For CDR1 and CDR2, the germline V gene lists SGHTA and FQGTGA. The CDR3 holds 13 amino acids from the cysteine to the phenylalanine. The sequence is cut down to CDR3 DNA, 39 bases in frame from base 1. Library preparation was by multiplex PCR. Sequenced using an Illumina HiSeq 4000. TCR beta libraries were built with iRepertoire HTBI primers and Arm-PCR amplification of CDR3 regions. Before sequencing, the PCR products went through gel purification. The study's processing was this. Gene usage analysis of CDR3 amino acid clonotypes relied on the roughly 60 TRBV and more than twelve TRBJ segments identified across samples. COPE and FqMerger were used to merge the filtered high-quality paired reads into contigs. BLAST was used to align contigs to IMGT TRBV, TRBD and TRBJ reference genes, and CDR3 was defined according to IMGT. Highly expanded clones were defined as clonotypes with a frequency above 0.1%. Shannon entropy was used to measure repertoire diversity, and the Gini coefficient was used to measure V-J evenness. Clonotypes shared by more than one individual were considered public. TCRdb trimmed public reads at Q25 via fastp, called clones via MiXCR and kept in-frame beta chains. All rows with the same CDR3 protein become a single entry with the most common DNA and genes. The V and J calls were determined by TCRdb, not by the authors. Across this sample there are some 320,000 distinct CDR3 sequences, with approximately 20% seen only once. Jointly, the top ten make up about two fifths of the sample.

This entry comes from a study of regulatory T cells in long-lasting Graves disease (dated by TCRdb to the early 2020s). A note on the overall study: Antithyroid drugs had been taken for less than 3 months by newly diagnosed Graves' disease patients. This study used TCR sequencing and RNA sequencing of peripheral blood to compare persistent Graves' disease patients against newly diagnosed Graves' disease patients. The study took place in China and was registered as a clinical trial. TCR sequencing covered approximately 13 persistent and approximately 20 newly diagnosed Graves' disease patients, some 35 samples in total.

Paper-wide results and their limitations: The authors acknowledged the small sample size as a limitation that may reduce accuracy. Lower TCR Shannon entropy and fewer highly expanded clones were observed in persistent Graves' disease patients than in newly diagnosed patients, which suggested clonal expansion. A larger number of public clonotypes was shared among persistent patients (more than 2,500) than among newly diagnosed patients (around 880). Only the TCR beta chain was sequenced and analyzed. Preferential use of TRBV28, TRBJ1-2 and TRBJ2-5 was observed in persistent disease, whereas TRBV20-1 and TRBJ2-1 were favored in newly diagnosed disease. The study examined only peripheral blood because the primary lesion, thyroid tissue, could not be accessed.

The time point label for this specimen denotes: newly diagnosed GD, antithyroid drugs for less than 3 months. RNA was extracted from PBMCs in TRIzol for both TCR sequencing and RNA sequencing. Graves' disease was diagnosed according to American Thyroid Association guidelines. Patients for the study were recruited at an endocrinology department in Xi'an, China. Each patient gave about 8.1 milliliters of peripheral blood, collected in an EDTA anticoagulant tube. Ficoll Paque Plus density gradient separation was used to isolate PBMCs, and no further T cell sorting was performed. An Agilent 2100 Bioanalyzer and agarose gel were used to check RNA quality, and a NanoDrop 2000 was used to measure RNA concentration.

The material sequenced was peripheral blood mononuclear cells (PBMCs), taken at new diagnosis, from a patient treated with antithyroid drugs. This receptor chain uses TRBV7-3 and TRBJ2-1; there is no confident call for the D gene. The clonotype comes from a female donor with Graves disease. The CDR3 has the sequence CASSPPLGNEQFF. The nucleotide sequence is TGTGCCAGCAGCCCACCACTTGGGAATGAGCAGTTCTTC.